This TCR beta chain was identified in a study of T cell clones after liver transplantation. Germline V gene lookup returns CDR1 SGHAT and CDR2 FQNNGV. The CDR3 is 16 residues long. V was pared by 5 bases and J by 7 bases, with 15 bases of the junction left unmatched. This table comes from immunoSEQ multiplex PCR, and its TCRdb copy is limited to in-frame clones, with some not included. Among 75,000 to 95,000 clones, 80% to 90% were seen once, and the ten largest hold under 2.5%. The chain carries TRBV11-2 and TRBJ2-7; 9 bases align to TRBD2. This sequence was found in a human patient who received a liver transplant. Some T cells may be provided by the graft donor. Sequencing was performed on CD4+ T cells from blood, taken less than 50 months after liver transplant. In DNA form, the CDR3 reads TGTGCCAGCAGCCAACGCTGGGGACTAGCCGTCTATGAGCAGTACTTC. This translates into CASSQRWGLAVYEQYF.